This TCR beta chain appears in the sequencing data of a study of Graves' ophthalmopathy and Graves' hyperthyroidism. Study results and limitations: The model predicted ophthalmopathy progression with around 70% sensitivity and around 72% specificity.

Amplifying from RNA transcripts, the study obtained TCR beta CDR3 regions. The library came from an HTBI-primed first-round RT-PCR and a second-round multiplex PCR. MiXCR was run by TCRdb on the multiplex PCR reads, yielding one entry per CDR3 protein. The data contain hundreds of thousands of distinct CDR3 sequences, just over 40% of them singletons. This clonotype was seen ten or more times. Its target is not known. Each diagnosis was determined on the basis of clinical symptoms, serum thyroxine, TRAb, thyroid ultrasound and orbital computed tomography. The V gene lost 7 bases and the J gene lost 8 bases, with 17 bases spanning the gap. This CDR3 region has 13 residues. Per germline, CDR1 SEHNR and CDR2 FQNEAQ (reference sequence).

V and J are TRBV7-9 and TRBJ1-2; tentative D call: TRBD1 (6 bases). Material for sequencing was peripheral blood. The TCR sequence derives from an adult man with Graves' ophthalmopathy. The CDR3 nucleotides are TGTGCCAGCAACCAGGAACAGGGCGGGGGCTACACCTTC. Translating it yields CASNQEQGGGYTF.